The subject of this entry is one T cell receptor beta chain. The sample is drawn from a study of T cells in Graves' hyperthyroidism and ophthalmopathy. The CDR3 runs to 15 residues. The ends were cut back, 4 bases at V and 12 bases at J, with 22 bases in the middle. Germline V gene lookup returns CDR1 SNHLY and CDR2 FYNNEI. Amplification of TCR beta CDR3 regions used RNA as the template. HTBI primers drove first-round RT-PCR of the TCR CDR3. TCRdb re-derived calls from the multiplex PCR reads in MiXCR, one entry per CDR3 protein. The sample gives hundreds of thousands of distinct CDR3 sequences, less than 25% of which show up once; around a third is in the top ten.

Sequenced material: blood. The genes are TRBV2 and TRBJ2-1, with D tentatively TRBD1 (6 bases). The source is a man aged 25 to 40 with Graves' ophthalmopathy. In DNA, the CDR3 is TGTGCCAGCAGTGTGGGGGCTAGGGGGTCCGATGGGCAGTTCTTC. Translation: CASSVGARGSDGQFF.